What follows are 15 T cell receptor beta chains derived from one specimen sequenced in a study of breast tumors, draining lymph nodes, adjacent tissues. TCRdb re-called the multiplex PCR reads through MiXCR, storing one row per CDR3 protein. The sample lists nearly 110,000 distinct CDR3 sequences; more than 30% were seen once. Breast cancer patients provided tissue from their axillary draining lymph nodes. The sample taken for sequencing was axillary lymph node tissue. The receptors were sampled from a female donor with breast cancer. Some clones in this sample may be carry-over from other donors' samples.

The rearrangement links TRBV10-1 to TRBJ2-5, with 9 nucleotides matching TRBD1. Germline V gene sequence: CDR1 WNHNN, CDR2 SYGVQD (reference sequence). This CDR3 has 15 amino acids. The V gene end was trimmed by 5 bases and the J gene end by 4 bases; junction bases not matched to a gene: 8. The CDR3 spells CASSTDRGVGETQYF. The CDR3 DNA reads TGCGCCAGCAGTACCGACAGGGGGGTGGGAGAGACCCAGTACTTC.

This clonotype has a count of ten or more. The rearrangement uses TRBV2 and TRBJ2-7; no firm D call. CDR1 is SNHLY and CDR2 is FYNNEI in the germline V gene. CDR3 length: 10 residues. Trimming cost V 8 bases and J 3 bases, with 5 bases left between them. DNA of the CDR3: TGTGCCAGCTCTAACTACGAGCAGTACTTC. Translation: CASSNYEQYF.

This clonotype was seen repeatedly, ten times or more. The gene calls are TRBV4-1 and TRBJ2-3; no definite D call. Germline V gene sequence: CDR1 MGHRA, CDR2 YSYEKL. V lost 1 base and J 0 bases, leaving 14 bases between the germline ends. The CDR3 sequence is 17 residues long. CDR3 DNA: TGCGCCAGCAGCCAAGTCCAGACTGTTTCTAGCACAGATACGCAGTATTTT. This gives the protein CASSQVQTVSSTDTQYF.

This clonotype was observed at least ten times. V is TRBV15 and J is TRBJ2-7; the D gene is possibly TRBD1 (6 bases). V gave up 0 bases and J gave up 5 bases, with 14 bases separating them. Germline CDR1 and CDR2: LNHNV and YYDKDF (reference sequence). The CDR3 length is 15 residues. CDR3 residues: CATSRDQEGGHEQYF. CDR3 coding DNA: TGTGCCACCAGCAGAGATCAGGAAGGGGGACACGAGCAGTACTTC.

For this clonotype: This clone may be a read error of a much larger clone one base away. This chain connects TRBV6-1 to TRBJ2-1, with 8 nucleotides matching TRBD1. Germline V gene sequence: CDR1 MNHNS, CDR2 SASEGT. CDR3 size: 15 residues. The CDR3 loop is CASSGAQGARNEQLF. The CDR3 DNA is TGTGCCAGCAGTGGGGCCCAGGGGGCGCGTAATGAGCAGCTCTTC.

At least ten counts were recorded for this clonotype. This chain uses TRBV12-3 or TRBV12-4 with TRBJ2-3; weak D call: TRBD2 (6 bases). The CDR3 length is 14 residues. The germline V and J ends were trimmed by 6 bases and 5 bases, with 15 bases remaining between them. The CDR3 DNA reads TGTGCCAGCAGCTATAGCGGTTTTGAAGATACGCAGTATTTT. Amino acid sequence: CASSYSGFEDTQYF.

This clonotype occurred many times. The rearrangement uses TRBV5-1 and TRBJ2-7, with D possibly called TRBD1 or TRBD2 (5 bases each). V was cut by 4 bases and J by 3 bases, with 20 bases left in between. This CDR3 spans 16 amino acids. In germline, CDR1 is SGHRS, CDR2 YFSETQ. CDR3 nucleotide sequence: TGCGCCAGCAGCATCTATCCCGGGACGGAGAACTACGAGCAGTACTTC. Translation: CASSIYPGTENYEQYF.

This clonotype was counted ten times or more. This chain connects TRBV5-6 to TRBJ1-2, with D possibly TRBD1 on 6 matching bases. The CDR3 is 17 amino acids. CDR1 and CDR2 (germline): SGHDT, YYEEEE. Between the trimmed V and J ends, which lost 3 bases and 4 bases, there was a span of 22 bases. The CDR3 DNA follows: TGTGCCAGCAGCTGGGGTCAGACAGGCCTTTTAGGCTATGGCTACACCTTC. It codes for CASSWGQTGLLGYGYTF.

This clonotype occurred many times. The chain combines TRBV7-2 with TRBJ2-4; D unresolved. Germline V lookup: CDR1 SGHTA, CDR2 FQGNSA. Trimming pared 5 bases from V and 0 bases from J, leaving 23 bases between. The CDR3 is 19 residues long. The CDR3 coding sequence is TGTGCCAGCAGCCCCCCCCCCCACCAAGGCCTGCTAGCCAAAAACATTCAGTACTTC. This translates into CASSPPPHQGLLAKNIQYF. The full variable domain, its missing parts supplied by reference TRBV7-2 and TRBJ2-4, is GAGVSQSPSNKVTEKGKDVELRCDPISGHTALYWYRQSLGQGLEFLIYFQGNSAPDKSGLPSDRFSAERTGGSVSTLTIQRTQQEDSAVYLCASSPPPHQGLLAKNIQYFGAGTRLSVL.

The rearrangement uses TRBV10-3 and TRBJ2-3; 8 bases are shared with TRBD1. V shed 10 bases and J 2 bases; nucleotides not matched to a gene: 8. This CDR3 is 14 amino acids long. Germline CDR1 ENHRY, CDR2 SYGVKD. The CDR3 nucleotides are TGTGCCACCTTGGACAGGGCAACCACAGATACGCAGTATTTT. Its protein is CATLDRATTDTQYF.

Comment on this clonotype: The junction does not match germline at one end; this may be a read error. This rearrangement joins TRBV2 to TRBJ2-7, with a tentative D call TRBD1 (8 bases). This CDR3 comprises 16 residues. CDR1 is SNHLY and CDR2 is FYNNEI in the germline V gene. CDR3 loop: CASSERLAGGDNEHFF. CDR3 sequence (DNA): TGTGCCAGCAGTGAAAGACTAGCAGGGGGCGATAACGAGCATTTCTTC.

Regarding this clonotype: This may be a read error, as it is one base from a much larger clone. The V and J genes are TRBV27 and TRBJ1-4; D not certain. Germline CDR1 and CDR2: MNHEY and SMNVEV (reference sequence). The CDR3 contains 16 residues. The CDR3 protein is CASSPYPEPTNGKLFF. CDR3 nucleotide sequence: TGTGCCAGCAGTCCCTACCCTGAACCAACTAATGGAAAACTGTTTTTT.

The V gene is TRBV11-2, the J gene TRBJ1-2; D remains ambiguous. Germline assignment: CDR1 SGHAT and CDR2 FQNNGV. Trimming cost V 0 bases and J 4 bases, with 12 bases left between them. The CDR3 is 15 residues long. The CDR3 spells CASSLDQLRAYGYTF. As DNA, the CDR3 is TGTGCCAGCAGCTTAGATCAACTCCGAGCCTATGGCTACACCTTC.

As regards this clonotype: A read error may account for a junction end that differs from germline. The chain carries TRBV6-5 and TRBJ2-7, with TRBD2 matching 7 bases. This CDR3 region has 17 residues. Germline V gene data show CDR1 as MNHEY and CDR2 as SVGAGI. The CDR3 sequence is CASSHSIGGGSLYEQYF. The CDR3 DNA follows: TGTGCCAGCAGTCACTCGATTGGTGGCGGGAGCTTGTACGAGCAGTACTTC.

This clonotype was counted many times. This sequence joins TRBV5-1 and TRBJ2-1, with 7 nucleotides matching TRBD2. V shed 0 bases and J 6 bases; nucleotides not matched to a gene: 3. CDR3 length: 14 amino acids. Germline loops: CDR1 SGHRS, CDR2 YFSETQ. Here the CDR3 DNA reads TGCGCCAGCAGCTTGGCCTTAGCGGGCAATGAGCAGTTCTTC. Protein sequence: CASSLALAGNEQFF.